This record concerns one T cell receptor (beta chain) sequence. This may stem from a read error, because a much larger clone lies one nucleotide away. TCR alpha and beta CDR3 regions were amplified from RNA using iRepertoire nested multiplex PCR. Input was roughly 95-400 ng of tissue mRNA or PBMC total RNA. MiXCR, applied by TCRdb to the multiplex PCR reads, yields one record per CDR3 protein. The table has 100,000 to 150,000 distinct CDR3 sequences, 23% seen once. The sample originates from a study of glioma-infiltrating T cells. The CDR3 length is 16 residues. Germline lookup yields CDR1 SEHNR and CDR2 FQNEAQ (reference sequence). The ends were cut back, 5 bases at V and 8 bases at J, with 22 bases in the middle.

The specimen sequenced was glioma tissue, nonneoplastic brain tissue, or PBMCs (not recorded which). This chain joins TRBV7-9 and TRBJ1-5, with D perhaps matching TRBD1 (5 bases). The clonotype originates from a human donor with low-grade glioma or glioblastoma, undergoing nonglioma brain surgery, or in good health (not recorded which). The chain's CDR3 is CASSPGGYKGLEPQHF. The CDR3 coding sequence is TGTGCCAGCAGCCCTGGGGGATATAAGGGTCTCGAGCCCCAGCATTTT.